The sequence of this TCR beta chain was determined in a study of CXCR3-negative and CXCR3-positive naive CD8 T cells. Points from the study as a whole: The study found comparably high diversity in both naive subsets and much lower diversity in memory CD8+ cells. TRB CDR3s were more hydrophobic in CXCR3-positive than in CXCR3-negative naive cells. Naive subsets had comparable surface CD5; TCR strength was inferred from TRB CDR3 properties.

In germline, CDR1 is LNHNV, CDR2 YYDKDF (reference sequence). The CDR3 length is 15 residues. Comments on this clonotype: Its specificity is not known.

The libraries of TRB cDNA were prepared using 5' RACE with UMI labels. TCRdb reprocessed the 5' RACE reads and reports one entry per CDR3 protein, with no DNA. Its clone listing holds 100,000 to 150,000 distinct CDR3 sequences. Sequenced input: naive CXCR3+ CD8+ T cells from blood. The subset here: CD45RO-CCR7+CD27+CD95- naive CD8+ T cells expressing CXCR3 (TNR3+). The source is a human donor in good health. Some clones in this sample may be carry-over from other donors' samples. J is TRBJ1-2 and V is TRBV15; the TCRdb call, TRBD1, lacks DNA for checking. CDR3 in amino acids: CATSRAPRQDYGYTF.